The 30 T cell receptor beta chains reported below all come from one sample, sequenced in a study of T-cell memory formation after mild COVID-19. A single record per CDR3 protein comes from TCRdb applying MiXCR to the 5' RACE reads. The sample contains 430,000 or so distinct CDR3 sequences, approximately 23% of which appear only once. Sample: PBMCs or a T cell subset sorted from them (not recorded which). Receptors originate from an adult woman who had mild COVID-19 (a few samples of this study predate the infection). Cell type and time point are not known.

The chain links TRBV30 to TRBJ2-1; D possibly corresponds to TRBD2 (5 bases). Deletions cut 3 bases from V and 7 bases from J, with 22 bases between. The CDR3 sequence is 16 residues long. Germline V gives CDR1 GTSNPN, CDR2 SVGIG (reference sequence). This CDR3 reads CAWSVRPDSKANEQFF. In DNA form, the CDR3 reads TGTGCCTGGAGCGTCCGACCGGACTCAAAGGCGAATGAGCAGTTCTTC.

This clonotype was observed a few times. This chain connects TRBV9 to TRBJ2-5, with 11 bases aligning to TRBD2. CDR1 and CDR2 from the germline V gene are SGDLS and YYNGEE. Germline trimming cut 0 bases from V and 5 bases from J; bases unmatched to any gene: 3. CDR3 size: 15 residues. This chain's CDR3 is CASSVEASGGETQYF. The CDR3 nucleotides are TGTGCCAGCAGCGTAGAGGCTAGCGGGGGGGAGACCCAGTACTTC.

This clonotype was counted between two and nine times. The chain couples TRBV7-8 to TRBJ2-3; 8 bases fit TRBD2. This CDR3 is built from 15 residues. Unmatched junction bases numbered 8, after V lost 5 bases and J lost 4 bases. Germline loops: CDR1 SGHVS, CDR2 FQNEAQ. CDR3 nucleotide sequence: TGTGCCAGCAGCCTTGGGGGACTAGATCCAGATACGCAGTATTTT. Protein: CASSLGGLDPDTQYF.

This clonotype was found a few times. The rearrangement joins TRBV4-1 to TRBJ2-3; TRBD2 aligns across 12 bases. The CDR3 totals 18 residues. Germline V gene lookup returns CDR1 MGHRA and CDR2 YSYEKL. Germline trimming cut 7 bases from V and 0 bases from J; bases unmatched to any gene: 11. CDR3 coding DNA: TGCGCCAGCACACTAGCGGGGGGCCAATACATTAGCACAGATACGCAGTATTTT. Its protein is CASTLAGGQYISTDTQYF.

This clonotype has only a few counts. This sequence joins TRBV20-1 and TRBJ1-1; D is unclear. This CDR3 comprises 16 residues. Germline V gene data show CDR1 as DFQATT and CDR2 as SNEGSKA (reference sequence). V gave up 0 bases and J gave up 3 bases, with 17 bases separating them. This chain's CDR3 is CSARDLAVGWDTEAFF. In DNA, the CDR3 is TGCAGTGCTAGAGATCTTGCGGTAGGGTGGGACACTGAAGCTTTCTTT.

CDR3 nucleotide sequence: TGTGCCAGCAGTTTAGGACTAGCGGGGTCCGAGCAGTACTTC. Protein sequence: CASSLGLAGSEQYF. The chain uses TRBV12-3 or TRBV12-4 and TRBJ2-7, with 11 bases lining up with TRBD2. V shed 1 base and J 6 bases; nucleotides not matched to a gene: 2. This CDR3 spans 14 amino acids.

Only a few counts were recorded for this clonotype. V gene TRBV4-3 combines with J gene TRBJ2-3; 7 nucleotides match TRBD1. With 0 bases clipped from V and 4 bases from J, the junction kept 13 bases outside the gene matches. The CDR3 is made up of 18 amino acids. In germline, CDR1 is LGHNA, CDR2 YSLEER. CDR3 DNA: TGCGCCAGCAGCCAAGATGGGGCTACAGGGGTTCGAGCAGATACGCAGTATTTT. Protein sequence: CASSQDGATGVRADTQYF.

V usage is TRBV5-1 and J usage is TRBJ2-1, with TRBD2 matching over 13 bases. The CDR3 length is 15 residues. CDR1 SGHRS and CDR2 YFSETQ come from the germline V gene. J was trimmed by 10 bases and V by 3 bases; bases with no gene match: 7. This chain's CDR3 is CASSSGLAGVEEQFF. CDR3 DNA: TGCGCCAGCAGCTCAGGACTAGCGGGAGTAGAAGAGCAGTTCTTC.

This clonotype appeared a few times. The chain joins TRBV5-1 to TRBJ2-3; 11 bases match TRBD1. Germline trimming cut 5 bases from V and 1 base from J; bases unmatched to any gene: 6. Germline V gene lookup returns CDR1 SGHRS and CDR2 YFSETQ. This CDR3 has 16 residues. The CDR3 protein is CASSRTGGQGTDTQYF. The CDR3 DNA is TGCGCCAGCAGTCGGACAGGGGGCCAGGGCACAGATACGCAGTATTTT.

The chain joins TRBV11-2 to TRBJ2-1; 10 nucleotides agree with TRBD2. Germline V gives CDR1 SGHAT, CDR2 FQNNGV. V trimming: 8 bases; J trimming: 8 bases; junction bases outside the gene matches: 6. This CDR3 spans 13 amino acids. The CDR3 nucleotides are TGTGCCAGCCGCCAGCGGGGGGGGGATGAGCAGTTCTTC. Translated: CASRQRGGDEQFF. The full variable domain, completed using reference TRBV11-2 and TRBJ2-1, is EAGVAQSPRYKIIEKRQSVAFWCNPISGHATLYWYQQILGQGPKLLIQFQNNGVVDDSQLPKDRFSAERLKGVDSTLKIQPAKLEDSAVYLCASRQRGGDEQFFGPGTRLTVL.

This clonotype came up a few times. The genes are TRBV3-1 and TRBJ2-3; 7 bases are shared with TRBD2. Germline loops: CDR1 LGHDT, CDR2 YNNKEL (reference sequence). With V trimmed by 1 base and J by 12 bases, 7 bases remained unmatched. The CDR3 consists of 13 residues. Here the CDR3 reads CASSQGGGRVQYF. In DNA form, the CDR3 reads TGTGCCAGCAGCCAAGGAGGCGGGAGAGTCCAGTATTTT.

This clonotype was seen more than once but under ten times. The CDR3 DNA is TGTGCCAGCAGCGTAGATGGCAGGGGGAACGAGCAGTACTTC. Its protein is CASSVDGRGNEQYF. This chain uses TRBV9 with TRBJ2-7; 7 bases are a match to TRBD1. Germline V gene lookup returns CDR1 SGDLS and CDR2 YYNGEE. The CDR3 spans 14 residues. V lost 0 bases, J lost 5 bases, and 5 bases stayed unmatched. Looking up the rest from reference TRBV9 and TRBJ2-7 gives the full variable domain: DSGVTQTPKHLITATGQRVTLRCSPRSGDLSVYWYQQSLDQGLQFLIQYYNGEERAKGNILERFSAQQFPDLHSELNLSSLELGDSALYFCASSVDGRGNEQYFGPGTRLTVT.

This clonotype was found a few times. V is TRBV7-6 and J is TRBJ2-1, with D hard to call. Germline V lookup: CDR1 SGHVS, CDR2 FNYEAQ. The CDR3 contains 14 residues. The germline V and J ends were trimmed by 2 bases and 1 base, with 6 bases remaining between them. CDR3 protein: CASSLSWSYNEQFF. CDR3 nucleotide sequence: TGTGCCAGCAGCTTAAGTTGGTCCTACAATGAGCAGTTCTTC.

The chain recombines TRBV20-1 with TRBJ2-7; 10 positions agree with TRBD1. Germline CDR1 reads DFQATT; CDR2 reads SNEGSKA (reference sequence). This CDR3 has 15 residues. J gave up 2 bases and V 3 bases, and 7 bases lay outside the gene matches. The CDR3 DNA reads TGCAGTGCTAGGCTTGGGGGACAGGGGACCTACGAGCAGTACTTC. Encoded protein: CSARLGGQGTYEQYF.

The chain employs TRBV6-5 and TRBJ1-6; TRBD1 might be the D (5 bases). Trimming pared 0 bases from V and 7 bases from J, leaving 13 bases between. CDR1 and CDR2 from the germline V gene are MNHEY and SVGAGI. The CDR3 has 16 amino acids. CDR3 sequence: CASSYSQGGANSPLHF. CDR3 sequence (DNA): TGTGCCAGCAGTTACTCGCAGGGTGGCGCGAATTCACCCCTCCACTTT.

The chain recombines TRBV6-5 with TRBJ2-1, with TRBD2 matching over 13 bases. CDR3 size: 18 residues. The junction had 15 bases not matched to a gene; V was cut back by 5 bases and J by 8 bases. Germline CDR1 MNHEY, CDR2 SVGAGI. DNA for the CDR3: TGTGCCAGCAGTCCCTGGGGGGGTTTCGGGACTAGCGGGGATGAGCAGTTCTTC. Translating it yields CASSPWGGFGTSGDEQFF.

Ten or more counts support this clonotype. CDR3 bases: TGCGCCAGCAGCCAAGGGGGGGAGGTTTCTGGGGCCAACGTCCTGACTTTC. Protein product: CASSQGGEVSGANVLTF. The V and J genes are TRBV4-1 and TRBJ2-6; TRBD2 might be the D (6 bases). The V and J ends lost 1 base and 1 base respectively, with 11 bases between them. CDR1 and CDR2 from the germline V gene are MGHRA and YSYEKL. This CDR3 has 17 amino acids.

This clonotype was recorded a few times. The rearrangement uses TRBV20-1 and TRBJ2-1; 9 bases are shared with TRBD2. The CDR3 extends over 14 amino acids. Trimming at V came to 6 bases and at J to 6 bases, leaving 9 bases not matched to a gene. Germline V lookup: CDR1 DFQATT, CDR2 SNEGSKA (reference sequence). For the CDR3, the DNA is TGCAGTGCGAGACCGGGACTAGCTCGCAATGAGCAGTTCTTC. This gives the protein CSARPGLARNEQFF.

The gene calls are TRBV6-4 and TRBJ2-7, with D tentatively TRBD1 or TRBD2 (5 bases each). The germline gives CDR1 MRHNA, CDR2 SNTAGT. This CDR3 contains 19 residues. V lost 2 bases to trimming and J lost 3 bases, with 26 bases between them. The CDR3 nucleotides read TGTGCCAGCAGTGACCTGGCCGGGACGGCTAATTTCCCTGACTACGAGCAGTACTTC. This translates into CASSDLAGTANFPDYEQYF.

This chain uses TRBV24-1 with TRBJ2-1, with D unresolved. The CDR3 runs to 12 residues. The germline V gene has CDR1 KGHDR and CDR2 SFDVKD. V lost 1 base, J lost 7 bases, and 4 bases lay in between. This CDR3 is CATSDLWNEQFF. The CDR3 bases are TGTGCCACCAGTGATTTATGGAATGAGCAGTTCTTC.

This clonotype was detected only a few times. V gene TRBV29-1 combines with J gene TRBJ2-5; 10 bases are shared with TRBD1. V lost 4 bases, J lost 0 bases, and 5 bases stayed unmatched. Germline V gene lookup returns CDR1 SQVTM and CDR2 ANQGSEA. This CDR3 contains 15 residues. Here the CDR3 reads CSVASGTGDQETQYF. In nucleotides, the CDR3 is TGCAGCGTTGCTTCCGGGACAGGGGACCAAGAGACCCAGTACTTC.

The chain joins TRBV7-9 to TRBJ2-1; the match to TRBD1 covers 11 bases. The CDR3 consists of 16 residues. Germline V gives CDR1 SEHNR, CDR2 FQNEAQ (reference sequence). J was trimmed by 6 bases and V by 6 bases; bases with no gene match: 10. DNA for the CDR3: TGTGCCAGCAGGGACGATGGGGGACAGGGGGGCAATGAGCAGTTCTTC. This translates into CASRDDGGQGGNEQFF.

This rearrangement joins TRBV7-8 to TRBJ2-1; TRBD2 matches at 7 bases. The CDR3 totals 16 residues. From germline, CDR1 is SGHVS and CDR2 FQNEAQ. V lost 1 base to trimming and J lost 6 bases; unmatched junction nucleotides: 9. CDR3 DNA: TGTGCCAGCAGCTTAGGACGTCGGGGGAGGGCCAATGAGCAGTTCTTC. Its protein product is CASSLGRRGRANEQFF.

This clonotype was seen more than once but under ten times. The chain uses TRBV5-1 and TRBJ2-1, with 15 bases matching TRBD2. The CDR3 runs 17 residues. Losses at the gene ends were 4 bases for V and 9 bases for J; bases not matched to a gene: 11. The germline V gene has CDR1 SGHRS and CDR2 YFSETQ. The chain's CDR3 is CASSVTGLAGGLSEQFF. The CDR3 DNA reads TGCGCCAGCAGCGTAACGGGACTAGCGGGAGGCCTTTCTGAGCAGTTCTTC.

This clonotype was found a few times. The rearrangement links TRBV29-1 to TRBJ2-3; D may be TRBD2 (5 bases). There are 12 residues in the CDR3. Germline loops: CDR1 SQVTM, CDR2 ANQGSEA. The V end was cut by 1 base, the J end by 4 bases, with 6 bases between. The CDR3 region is CSVEVGADTQYF. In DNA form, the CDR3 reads TGCAGCGTTGAAGTCGGGGCAGATACGCAGTATTTT.

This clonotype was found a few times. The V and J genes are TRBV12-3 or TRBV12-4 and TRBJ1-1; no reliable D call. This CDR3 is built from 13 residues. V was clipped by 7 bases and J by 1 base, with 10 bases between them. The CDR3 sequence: CASMRDQNTEAFF. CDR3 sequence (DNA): TGTGCCAGCATGAGGGATCAGAACACTGAAGCTTTCTTT.

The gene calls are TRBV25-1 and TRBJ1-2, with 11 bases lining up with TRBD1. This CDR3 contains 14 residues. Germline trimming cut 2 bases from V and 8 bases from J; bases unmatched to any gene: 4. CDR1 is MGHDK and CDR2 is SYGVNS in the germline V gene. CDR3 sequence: CASSEGQGAKGYTF. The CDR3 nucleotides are TGTGCCAGCAGTGAAGGACAGGGGGCGAAAGGCTACACCTTC.

In DNA form, the CDR3 reads TGTGCCAGCAGCTTGGGAGGGAGAGGGGCCAACGTCCTGACTTTC. It is translated as CASSLGGRGANVLTF. The V gene is TRBV11-2, the J gene TRBJ2-6, with TRBD2 matching over 7 bases. Germline V gene sequence: CDR1 SGHAT, CDR2 FQNNGV. The CDR3 spans 15 residues. Trimming at V came to 3 bases and at J to 4 bases, leaving 3 bases not matched to a gene.

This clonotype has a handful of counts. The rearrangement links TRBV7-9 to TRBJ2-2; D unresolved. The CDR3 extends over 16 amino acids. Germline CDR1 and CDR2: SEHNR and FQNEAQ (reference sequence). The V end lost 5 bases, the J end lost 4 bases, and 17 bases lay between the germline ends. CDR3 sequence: CASSPSVGSSTGELFF. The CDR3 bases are TGTGCCAGCAGCCCCTCGGTGGGGTCGAGCACCGGGGAGCTGTTTTTT. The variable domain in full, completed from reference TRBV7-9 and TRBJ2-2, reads DTGVSQNPRHKITKRGQNVTFRCDPISEHNRLYWYRQTLGQGPEFLTYFQNEAQLEKSRLLSDRFSAERPKGSFSTLEIQRTEQGDSAMYLCASSPSVGSSTGELFFGEGSRLTVL.

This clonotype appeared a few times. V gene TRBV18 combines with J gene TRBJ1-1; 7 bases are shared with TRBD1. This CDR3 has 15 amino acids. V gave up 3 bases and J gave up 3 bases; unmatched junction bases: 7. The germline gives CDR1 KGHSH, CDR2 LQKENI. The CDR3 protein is CASSPSTGWDTEAFF. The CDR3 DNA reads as TGTGCCAGCTCACCGTCGACAGGGTGGGACACTGAAGCTTTCTTT.